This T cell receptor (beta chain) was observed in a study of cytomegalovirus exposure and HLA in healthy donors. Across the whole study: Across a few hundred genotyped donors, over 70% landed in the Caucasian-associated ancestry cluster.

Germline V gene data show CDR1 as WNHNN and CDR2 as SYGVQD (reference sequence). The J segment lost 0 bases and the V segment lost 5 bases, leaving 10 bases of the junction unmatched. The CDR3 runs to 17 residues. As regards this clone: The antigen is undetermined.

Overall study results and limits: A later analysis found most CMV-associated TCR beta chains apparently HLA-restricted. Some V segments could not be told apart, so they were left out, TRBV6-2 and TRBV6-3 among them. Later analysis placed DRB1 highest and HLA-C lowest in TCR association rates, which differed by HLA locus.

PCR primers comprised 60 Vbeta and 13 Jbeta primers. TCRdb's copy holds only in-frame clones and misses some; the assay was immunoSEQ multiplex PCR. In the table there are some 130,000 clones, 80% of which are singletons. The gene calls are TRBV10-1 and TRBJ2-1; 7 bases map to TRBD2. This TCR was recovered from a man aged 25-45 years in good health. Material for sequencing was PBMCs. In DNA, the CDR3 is TGCGCCAGCAGTAAGCTGGGAGGGCCGAGCTCCTACAATGAGCAGTTCTTC. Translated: CASSKLGGPSSYNEQFF.